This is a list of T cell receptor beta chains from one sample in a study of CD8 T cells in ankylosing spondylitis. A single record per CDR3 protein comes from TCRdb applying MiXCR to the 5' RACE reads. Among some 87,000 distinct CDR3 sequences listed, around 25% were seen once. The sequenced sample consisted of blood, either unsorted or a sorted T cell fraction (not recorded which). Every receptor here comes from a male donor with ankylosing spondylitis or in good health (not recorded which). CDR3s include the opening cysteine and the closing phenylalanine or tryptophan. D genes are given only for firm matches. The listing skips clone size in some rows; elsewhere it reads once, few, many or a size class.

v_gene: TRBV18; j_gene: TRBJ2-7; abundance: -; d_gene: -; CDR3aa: CASSPPDSIYEQYF; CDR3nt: TGTGCCAGCTCACCGCCTGACAGTATCTACGAGCAGTACTTC
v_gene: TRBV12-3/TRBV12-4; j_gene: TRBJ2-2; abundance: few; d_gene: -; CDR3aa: CASPTVPGLATGELFF; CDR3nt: TGTGCCAGCCCTACAGTTCCCGGGTTGGCCACCGGGGAGCTGTTTTTT
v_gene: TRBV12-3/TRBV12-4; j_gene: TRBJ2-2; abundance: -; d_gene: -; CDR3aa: CASSFRMNTGELFF; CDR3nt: TGTGCCAGCAGTTTTCGGATGAACACCGGGGAGCTGTTTTTT
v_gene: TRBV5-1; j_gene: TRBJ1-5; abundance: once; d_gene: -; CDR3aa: CASSAGEEQPQHF; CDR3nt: TGCGCCAGCAGCGCAGGGGAGGAGCAGCCCCAGCATTTT
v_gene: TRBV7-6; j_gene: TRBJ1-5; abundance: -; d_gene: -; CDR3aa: CASSLDIGFNQPQHF; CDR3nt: TGTGCCAGCAGCTTAGATATTGGGTTCAATCAGCCCCAGCATTTT
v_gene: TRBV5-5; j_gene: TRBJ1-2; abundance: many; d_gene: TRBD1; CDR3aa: CASSPRGPYGYTF; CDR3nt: TGTGCCAGCAGCCCCAGGGGGCCCTATGGCTACACCTTC
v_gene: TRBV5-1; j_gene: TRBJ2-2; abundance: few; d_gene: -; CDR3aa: CASSFPGGRTTGELFF; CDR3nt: TGCGCCAGCAGCTTTCCCGGGGGCCGGACAACCGGGGAGCTGTTTTTT
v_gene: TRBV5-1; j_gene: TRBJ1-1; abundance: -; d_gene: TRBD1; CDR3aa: CASSPKSGTGAPPPGTEAFF; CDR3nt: TGCGCCAGCAGCCCGAAATCCGGGACAGGGGCCCCACCGCCGGGCACTGAAGCTTTCTTT
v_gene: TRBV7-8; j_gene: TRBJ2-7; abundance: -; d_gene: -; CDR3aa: CASSSSGLHSYEQYF; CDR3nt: TGTGCCAGCAGCTCTTCGGGACTCCACTCCTACGAGCAGTACTTC
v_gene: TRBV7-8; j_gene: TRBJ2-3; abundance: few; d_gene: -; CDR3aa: CASSLDPRTDTQYF; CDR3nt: TGTGCCAGCAGCTTGGACCCGCGCACAGATACGCAGTATTTT
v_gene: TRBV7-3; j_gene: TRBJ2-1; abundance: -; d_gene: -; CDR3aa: CASSFLGQGNEQFF; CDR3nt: TGTGCCAGCAGCTTTTTGGGGCAGGGCAATGAGCAGTTCTTC
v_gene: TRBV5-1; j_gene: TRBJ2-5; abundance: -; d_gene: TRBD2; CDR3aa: CASSAGTSGGFETQYF; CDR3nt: TGCGCCAGCAGCGCTGGGACTAGCGGGGGGTTCGAGACCCAGTACTTC
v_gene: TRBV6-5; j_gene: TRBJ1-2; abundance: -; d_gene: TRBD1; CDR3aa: CASSDRVYGYTF; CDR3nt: TGTGCCAGCAGCGACAGGGTTTATGGCTACACCTTC
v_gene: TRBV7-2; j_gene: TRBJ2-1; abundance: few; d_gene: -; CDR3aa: CASSSLNEQFF; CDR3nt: TGTGCCAGCAGCTCGTTAAACGAGCAGTTCTTC
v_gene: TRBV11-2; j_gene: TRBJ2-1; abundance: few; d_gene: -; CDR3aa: CASSIQGPSYNEQFF; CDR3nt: TGTGCCAGCAGCATACAGGGCCCCTCCTACAATGAGCAGTTCTTC
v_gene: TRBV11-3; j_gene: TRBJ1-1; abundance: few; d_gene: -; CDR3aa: CASSFKGSAEAFF; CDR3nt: TGTGCCAGCAGCTTCAAGGGATCGGCTGAAGCTTTCTTT
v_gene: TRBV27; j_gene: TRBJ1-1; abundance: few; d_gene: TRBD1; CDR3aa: CASSPNRDRKYTEAFF; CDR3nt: TGTGCCAGCAGTCCCAACCGGGACAGAAAGTACACTGAAGCTTTCTTT
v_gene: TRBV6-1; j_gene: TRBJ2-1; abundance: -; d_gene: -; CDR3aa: CASRDGSSYNEQFF; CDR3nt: TGTGCCAGCAGGGACGGGAGCTCCTACAATGAGCAGTTCTTC
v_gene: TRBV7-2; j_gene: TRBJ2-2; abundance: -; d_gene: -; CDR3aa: CASSFRPGVAGELFF; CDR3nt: TGTGCCAGCAGCTTCCGGCCAGGGGTGGCCGGGGAGCTGTTTTTT
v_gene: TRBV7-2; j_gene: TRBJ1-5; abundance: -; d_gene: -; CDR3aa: CASSLGFGRSNQPQHF; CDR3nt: TGTGCCAGCAGCTTAGGTTTTGGACGGAGCAATCAGCCCCAGCATTTT
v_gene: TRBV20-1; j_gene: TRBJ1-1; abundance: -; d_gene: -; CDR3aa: CSASGEGGVDTEAFF; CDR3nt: TGCAGTGCTAGCGGGGAGGGCGGTGTGGACACTGAAGCTTTCTTT
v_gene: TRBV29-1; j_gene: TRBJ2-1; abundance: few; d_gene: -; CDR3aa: CSVADSPVSYNEQFF; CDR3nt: TGCAGCGTTGCTGACAGCCCGGTGTCCTACAATGAGCAGTTCTTC
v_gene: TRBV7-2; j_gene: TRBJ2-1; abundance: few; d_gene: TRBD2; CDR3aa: CASTRGGSSYNEQFF; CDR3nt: TGTGCCAGTACCCGGGGGGGCAGCTCCTACAATGAGCAGTTCTTC
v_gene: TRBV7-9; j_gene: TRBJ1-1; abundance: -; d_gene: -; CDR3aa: CASSLQVGKAFF; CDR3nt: TGTGCCAGCAGCTTACAGGTTGGGAAAGCTTTCTTT
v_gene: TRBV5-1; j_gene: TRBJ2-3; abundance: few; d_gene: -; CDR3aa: CASRLAGAASSTDTQYF; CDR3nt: TGCGCCAGCAGACTGGCTGGTGCGGCGTCTAGCACAGATACGCAGTATTTT
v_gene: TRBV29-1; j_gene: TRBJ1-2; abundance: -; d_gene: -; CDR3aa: CSVDGQGGYTF; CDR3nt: TGCAGCGTTGACGGCCAGGGAGGCTACACCTTC
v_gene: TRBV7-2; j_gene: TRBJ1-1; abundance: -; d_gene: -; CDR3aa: CASSFGHSEAFF; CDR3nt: TGTGCCAGCAGCTTTGGACACTCGGAAGCTTTCTTT
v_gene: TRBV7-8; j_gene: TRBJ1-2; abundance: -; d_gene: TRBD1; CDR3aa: CASSLAVTGGGGYTF; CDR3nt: TGTGCCAGCAGCTTAGCGGTCACAGGGGGCGGTGGCTACACCTTC
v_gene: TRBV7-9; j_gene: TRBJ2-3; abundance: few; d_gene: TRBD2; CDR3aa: CASSLVTSGVRPDTQYF; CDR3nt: TGTGCCAGCAGCTTAGTTACTAGCGGGGTCCGTCCGGATACGCAGTATTTT
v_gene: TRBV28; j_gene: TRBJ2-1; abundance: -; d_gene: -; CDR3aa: CASTTPGRDEQFF; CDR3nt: TGTGCCAGCACCACCCCGGGTAGGGATGAGCAGTTCTTC
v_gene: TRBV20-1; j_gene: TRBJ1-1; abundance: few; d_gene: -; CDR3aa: CSARDSGKPNTEAFF; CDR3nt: TGCAGTGCTAGAGATTCCGGCAAACCGAACACTGAAGCTTTCTTT
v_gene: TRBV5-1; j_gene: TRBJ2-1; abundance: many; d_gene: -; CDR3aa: CASSLSVRRSYNEQFF; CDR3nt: TGCGCCAGCAGCTTATCTGTCCGTCGCTCCTACAATGAGCAGTTCTTC
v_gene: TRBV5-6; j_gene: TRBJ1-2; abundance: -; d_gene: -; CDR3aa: CASSTGLPGYGYTF; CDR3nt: TGTGCCAGCAGCACCGGACTGCCCGGCTATGGCTACACCTTC
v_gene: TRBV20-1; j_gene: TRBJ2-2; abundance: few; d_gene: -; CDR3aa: CSALSLDRPTGELFF; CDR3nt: TGCAGTGCGTTGAGCTTGGACAGACCCACCGGGGAGCTGTTTTTT
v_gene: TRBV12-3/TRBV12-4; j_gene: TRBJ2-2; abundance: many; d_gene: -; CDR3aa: CASRIVAGELFF; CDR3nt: TGTGCCAGCAGAATAGTGGCCGGGGAGCTGTTTTTT
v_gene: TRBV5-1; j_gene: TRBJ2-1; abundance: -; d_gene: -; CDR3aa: CASTHGSSYNEQFF; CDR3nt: TGCGCCAGCACCCACGGGAGCTCCTACAATGAGCAGTTCTTC
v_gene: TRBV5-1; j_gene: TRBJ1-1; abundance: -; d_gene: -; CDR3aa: CASSPIPMGAGGTEAFF; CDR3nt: TGCGCCAGCAGCCCGATTCCTATGGGGGCGGGAGGTACTGAAGCTTTCTTT
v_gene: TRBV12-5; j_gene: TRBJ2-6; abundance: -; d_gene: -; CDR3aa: CASVHYRDTKRTGANVLTF; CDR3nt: TGTGCTAGTGTCCACTACCGGGACACGAAGCGGACTGGGGCCAACGTCCTGACTTTC
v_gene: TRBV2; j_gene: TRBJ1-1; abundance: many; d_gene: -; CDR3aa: CASRSSGNTEAFF; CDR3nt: TGTGCCAGCAGGAGTTCGGGAAACACTGAAGCTTTCTTT
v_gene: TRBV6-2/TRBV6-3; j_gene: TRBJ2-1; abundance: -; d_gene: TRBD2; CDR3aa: CASSATSGRAANEQFF; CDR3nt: TGTGCCAGCAGTGCGACTAGCGGGAGGGCCGCCAATGAGCAGTTCTTC
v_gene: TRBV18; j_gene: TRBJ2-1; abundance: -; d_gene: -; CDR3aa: CASSPGGQKNNEQFF; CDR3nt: TGTGCCAGCTCACCAGGCGGCCAAAAAAACAATGAGCAGTTCTTC
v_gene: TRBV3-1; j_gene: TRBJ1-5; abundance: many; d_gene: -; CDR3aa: CASSQSDNQPQHF; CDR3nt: TGTGCCAGCAGCCAGTCGGACAATCAGCCCCAGCATTTT
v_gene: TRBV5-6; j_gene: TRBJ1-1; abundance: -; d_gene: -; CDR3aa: CASSLIRGGTEAFF; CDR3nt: TGTGCCAGCAGCTTGATCCGGGGAGGCACTGAAGCTTTCTTT
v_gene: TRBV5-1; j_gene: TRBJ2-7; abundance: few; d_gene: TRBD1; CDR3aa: CASSPLDRASYEQYF; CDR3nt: TGCGCCAGCAGCCCCCTGGACAGGGCCTCCTACGAGCAGTACTTC
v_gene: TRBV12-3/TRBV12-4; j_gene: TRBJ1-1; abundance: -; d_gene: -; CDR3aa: CASSFRRTEAFF; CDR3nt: TGTGCCAGCAGTTTCAGGCGTACTGAAGCTTTCTTT
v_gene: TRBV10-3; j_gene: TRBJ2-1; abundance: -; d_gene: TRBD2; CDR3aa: CAISESKGGLGKFDEQFF; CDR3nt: TGTGCCATCAGTGAGTCTAAAGGGGGACTAGGTAAGTTCGATGAGCAGTTCTTC
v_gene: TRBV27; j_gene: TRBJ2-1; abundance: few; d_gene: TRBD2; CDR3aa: CASSSNPLLAGVRFEQFF; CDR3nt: TGTGCCAGCAGTTCTAACCCTTTACTAGCGGGAGTGAGATTTGAGCAGTTCTTC
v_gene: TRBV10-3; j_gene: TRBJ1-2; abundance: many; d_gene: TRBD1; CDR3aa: CAISESGNRGYGYTF; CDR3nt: TGTGCCATCAGTGAGTCCGGGAACAGGGGCTATGGCTACACCTTC
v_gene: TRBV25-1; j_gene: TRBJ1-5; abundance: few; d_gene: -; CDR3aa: CASSGGPLSNQPQHF; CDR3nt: TGTGCCAGCAGTGGGGGTCCTCTTAGCAATCAGCCCCAGCATTTT
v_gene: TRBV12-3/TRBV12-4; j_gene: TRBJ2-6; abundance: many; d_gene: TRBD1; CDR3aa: CASSLGTVGANVLTF; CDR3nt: TGTGCCAGCAGTTTGGGGACAGTTGGGGCCAACGTCCTGACTTTC
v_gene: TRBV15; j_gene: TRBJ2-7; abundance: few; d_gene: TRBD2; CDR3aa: CATSRIAGGSYEQYF; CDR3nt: TGTGCCACCAGCAGAATAGCGGGAGGCTCCTACGAGCAGTACTTC